Following are 7 T cell receptor beta chains from one sample sequenced in a study of identical twins. MiXCR, applied by TCRdb to the 5' RACE reads, yields one record per CDR3 protein. The sample has a few hundred thousand distinct CDR3 sequences; roughly 9% are singletons. The specimen was naive T cells sorted from blood. The receptors were gathered from a woman aged 45-60 years in good health.

The chain links TRBV25-1 to TRBJ2-1, with D possibly TRBD2 on 5 matching bases. Germline V CDR1 and CDR2: MGHDK, SYGVNS. The CDR3 consists of 14 residues. V lost 2 bases to trimming and J lost 9 bases, with 14 bases between them. As DNA, the CDR3 is TGTGCCAGCAGTGAACGGTCTAGCATTGGTGAGCAGTTCTTC. Its translation is CASSERSSIGEQFF.

Many counts were recorded for this clonotype. This chain joins TRBV20-1 and TRBJ2-5; 10 bases are shared with TRBD2. Germline loops: CDR1 DFQATT, CDR2 SNEGSKA (reference sequence). The V and J ends lost 2 bases and 5 bases, in that order; junction bases with no gene match: 11. The CDR3 has 16 amino acids. In nucleotides, the CDR3 is TGCAGTGCTAGAAGGGCTAGCGGGAGAATAAGGGAGACCCAGTACTTC. Translating gives CSARRASGRIRETQYF.

The table lists this clonotype with a few counts. The rearrangement joins TRBV20-1 to TRBJ1-1, with a weak D call TRBD1 (5 bases). CDR1 and CDR2 (germline): DFQATT, SNEGSKA (reference sequence). The ends were cut back, 7 bases at V and 3 bases at J, with 24 bases in the middle. The CDR3 is 16 residues long. The DNA of the CDR3 is TGCAGTGTCACCTCGAGAGGGGCAGGGACCTACACTGAAGCTTTCTTT. It is translated as CSVTSRGAGTYTEAFF.

This clonotype was recorded at least ten times. V usage is TRBV2 and J usage is TRBJ2-1, with TRBD2 identical over 14 bases. The CDR3 totals 19 residues. Germline assignment: CDR1 SNHLY and CDR2 FYNNEI. The trim removed 2 bases at V and 7 bases at J, leaving 13 bases unmatched. The CDR3 DNA reads as TGTGCCAGCAGTGAATCTGGGACTAGCGGGAGTTCAGGGACAAATGAGCAGTTCTTC. Amino acids: CASSESGTSGSSGTNEQFF.

V gene TRBV19 combines with J gene TRBJ2-7, with D perhaps matching TRBD2 (5 bases). Germline V gene lookup returns CDR1 LNHDA and CDR2 SQIVND (reference sequence). V gave up 4 bases and J gave up 0 bases, with 16 bases separating them. The CDR3 loop spans 16 amino acids. The CDR3, as DNA: TGTGCCAGTAGTAAAGATAGCGTTTCCATCTCCTACGAGCAGTACTTC. Protein: CASSKDSVSISYEQYF.

This clonotype was detected ten times or more. This chain links TRBV14 with TRBJ2-1; 8 nucleotides line up with TRBD1. CDR3 length: 17 amino acids. J lost 4 bases, V lost 5 bases, and 13 bases had no gene match. The germline V gene has CDR1 SGHDN and CDR2 FVKESK. The DNA for the CDR3 is TGTGCCAGCAGCAGCGGTCCGGTGGACAGGGTGTACAATGAGCAGTTCTTC. It encodes CASSSGPVDRVYNEQFF.

This clonotype was counted between two and nine times. The V call is TRBV12-3 or TRBV12-4, the J call TRBJ2-7; possibly TRBD1 or TRBD2 for D (6 bases each). Trimming removed 0 bases from V and 3 bases from J, with 15 bases in between. The length of the CDR3 is 16 residues. This CDR3 reads CASSLAQGRIRYEQYF. DNA of the CDR3: TGTGCCAGCAGTTTAGCCCAGGGGAGGATACGCTACGAGCAGTACTTC.